This entry lists 28 T cell receptor beta chains sequenced from one sample in a study of blood T cells in healthy people across ages. A second roughly 6 to 11 cycle PCR used barcoded and J-beta primers. TCRdb re-derived calls from the 5' RACE reads in MiXCR, one entry per CDR3 protein. The data contain about 1.7 million distinct CDR3 sequences, about 28% of them seen just once; the ten biggest clones take up roughly 8%. The sequencing input was blood. These receptors all come from a woman under 40 in good health.

In the case of this clonotype: This clone may be a read error of a much larger clone one base away. The chain joins TRBV29-1 to TRBJ2-7, with D tentatively TRBD1 (5 bases). This CDR3 spans 12 amino acids. Germline V gene lookup returns CDR1 SQVTM and CDR2 ANQGSEA. CDR3 residues: CSVKGAGYERYF. DNA of the CDR3: TGCAGCGTTAAAGGGGCAGGCTACGAGCGGTACTTC.

This clonotype was seen repeatedly, ten times or more. J is TRBJ2-1 and V is TRBV14, with TRBD1 matching over 11 bases. This CDR3 spans 14 amino acids. Germline loops: CDR1 SGHDN, CDR2 FVKESK. Germline trimming cut 6 bases from V and 3 bases from J; bases unmatched to any gene: 1. CDR3 nucleotides: TGTGCCAGCAGTGGGACAGGGGGCTACAATGAGCAGTTCTTC. Translating it yields CASSGTGGYNEQFF.

This clonotype was observed many times. This rearrangement joins TRBV29-1 to TRBJ2-1, with 12 bases lining up with TRBD1. J was trimmed by 9 bases and V by 6 bases; bases with no gene match: 15. CDR3 length: 16 residues. Germline V gene data show CDR1 as SQVTM and CDR2 as ANQGSEA. This chain's CDR3 is CSVGGTGGVPPGEQFF. For the CDR3, the DNA is TGCAGCGTGGGGGGGACAGGGGGCGTCCCTCCGGGTGAGCAGTTCTTC.

The genes are TRBV7-2 and TRBJ1-5; D not certain. CDR1 SGHTA and CDR2 FQGNSA come from the germline V gene. CDR3 length: 13 residues. Trimming took 4 bases from V and 6 from J, leaving 10 bases between them. CDR3 residues: CASSYDRTQPQHF. CDR3 bases: TGTGCCAGCAGCTATGACCGGACTCAGCCCCAGCATTTT.

This clonotype was counted a few times. Germline is not matched at one junction end, which may reflect a read error. The chain carries TRBV29-1 and TRBJ2-1; 13 nucleotides align to TRBD2. This CDR3 has 13 amino acids. Germline V gene data show CDR1 as SQVTM and CDR2 as ANQGSEA. CDR3 region: CSGGLAGVHERFF. DNA for the CDR3: TGCAGCGGTGGACTAGCGGGAGTACATGAGCGGTTCTTC.

The CDR3 reads CASSLEIPTEAFF. CDR3 nucleotide sequence: TGCGCCAGCAGCTTGGAGATCCCCACTGAAGCTTTCTTT. The J gene is TRBJ1-1, the V gene TRBV5-1, with D hard to call. Germline CDR1 and CDR2: SGHRS and YFSETQ. V lost 0 bases, J lost 4 bases, and 7 bases lay in between. This CDR3 is 13 amino acids long. Together with reference TRBV5-1 and TRBJ1-1, the CDR3 gives the full variable domain: KAGVTQTPRYLIKTRGQQVTLSCSPISGHRSVSWYQQTPGQGLQFLFEYFSETQRNKGNFPGRFSGRQFSNSRSEMNVSTLELGDSALYLCASSLEIPTEAFFGQGTRLTVV.

This clonotype showed up just a few times. This sequence joins TRBV15 and TRBJ2-5, with 9 bases aligning to TRBD1. This CDR3 is 16 amino acids long. In germline, CDR1 is LNHNV, CDR2 YYDKDF (reference sequence). After removal of 4 bases from V and 2 bases from J, the junction contained 8 bases not matched to a gene. The CDR3 DNA sequence: TGTGCCACCAGCAACCAGACAGGGGGAGGACAAGAGACCCAGTACTTC. Translation: CATSNQTGGGQETQYF.

The sample holds a few counts of this clonotype. The chain carries TRBV7-3 and TRBJ2-4; 12 nucleotides align to TRBD2. The V gene's germline CDR1 is SGHTA and CDR2 FQGTGA. V shed 10 bases and J 9 bases; nucleotides not matched to a gene: 16. The CDR3 contains 16 residues. CDR3 sequence (DNA): TGTGCCACCAGACCCCTAGCGGGGGGGAGAGGGGGCATTCAGTACTTC. Protein sequence: CATRPLAGGRGGIQYF.

The J gene is TRBJ1-1, the V gene TRBV4-2; D uncertain. The germline V gene has CDR1 LGHNA and CDR2 YNFKEQ. The CDR3 contains 15 residues. V lost 0 bases to trimming and J lost 3 bases, with 11 bases between them. CDR3 nucleotides: TGTGCCAGCAGCCAAGATGTGGGCGGGGACACTGAAGCTTTCTTT. Translation: CASSQDVGGDTEAFF.

This clonotype was recorded a few times. This chain joins TRBV7-2 and TRBJ1-2; TRBD1 matches 8 bases. The V gene's germline CDR1 is SGHTA and CDR2 FQGNSA. The CDR3 consists of 16 residues. The trim removed 5 bases at V and 3 bases at J, leaving 11 bases unmatched. CDR3 nucleotide sequence: TGTGCCAGCAGCCCACCTTTAGGACAGGGTGACTATGGCTACACCTTC. It codes for CASSPPLGQGDYGYTF.

The chain recombines TRBV15 with TRBJ2-3, with D possibly matching TRBD2 (5 bases). The CDR3 has 16 residues. CDR1 and CDR2 from the germline V gene are LNHNV and YYDKDF (reference sequence). V dropped 3 bases and J dropped 0 bases, with 13 bases sitting between them. The CDR3 DNA is TGTGCCACCAGCAGCGGTAGGAGCGGCAGCACAGATACGCAGTATTTT. Its protein product is CATSSGRSGSTDTQYF.

The table lists this clonotype with a few counts. This sequence joins TRBV20-1 and TRBJ1-2; TRBD1 is a possible D gene (6 bases). Between the trimmed V and J ends, which lost 8 bases and 3 bases, there was a span of 16 bases. Germline CDR1 and CDR2: DFQATT and SNEGSKA (reference sequence). The CDR3 runs to 13 residues. DNA for the CDR3: TGCAGTATCGGAGGGTACAGGGACTATGGCTACACCTTC. It yields the protein CSIGGYRDYGYTF.

A remark on this clonotype: Just one base apart from a much larger clone, this may be a read error. V gene TRBV7-2 combines with J gene TRBJ2-1, with 8 nucleotides matching TRBD2. Germline V CDR1 and CDR2: SGHTA, FQGNSA. The CDR3 is 17 amino acids. Trimming cost V 7 bases and J 13 bases; bases outside gene matches: 24. The CDR3 DNA reads as TGTGCCAGCACCCAATACCGAGCGGGAGCTTCTGGGGGGACCCAGTTCTTC. This gives the protein CASTQYRAGASGGTQFF.

Worth noting for this clonotype: Given a much more abundant clone one base away, this may be a read error. The chain joins TRBV7-2 to TRBJ1-2, with a tentative D call TRBD1 (5 bases). The CDR3 contains 15 residues. Germline V gene sequence: CDR1 SGHTA, CDR2 FQGNSA. The CDR3 reads CASGLDGSGNYGYTF. As DNA, the CDR3 is TGTGCCAGCGGCTTAGATGGGTCAGGGAACTATGGCTACACCTTC.

This clonotype appeared many times. V is TRBV20-1 and J is TRBJ2-6; 11 nucleotides agree with TRBD2. The CDR3 is made up of 19 amino acids. Germline CDR1 reads DFQATT; CDR2 reads SNEGSKA (reference sequence). V shed 2 bases, J shed 0 bases, and the junction held 9 bases outside the gene matches. This CDR3 is CSARPTSGSEFSGANVLTF. The CDR3 nucleotides read TGCAGTGCTAGACCTACTAGCGGGAGTGAATTCTCTGGGGCCAACGTCCTGACTTTC.

Many counts were recorded for this clonotype. V gene TRBV9 combines with J gene TRBJ2-3, with D perhaps matching TRBD1 or TRBD2 (5 bases each). Trimming cost V 3 bases and J 0 bases, with 14 bases left between them. Germline CDR1 is SGDLS and CDR2 is YYNGEE. This CDR3 has 16 residues. CDR3 DNA: TGTGCCAGCAGCGCTCGAGGGGAGACTAGCACAGATACGCAGTATTTT. Translating it yields CASSARGETSTDTQYF.

This clonotype has at least ten counts. The chain's CDR3 is CSANTKDRGRWETQYF. The DNA of the CDR3 is TGCAGCGCAAACACGAAAGACAGGGGGCGCTGGGAGACCCAGTACTTC. This rearrangement joins TRBV29-1 to TRBJ2-5; TRBD1 matches at 10 bases. Germline V gene lookup returns CDR1 SQVTM and CDR2 ANQGSEA. J gave up 5 bases and V 7 bases, and 16 bases lay outside the gene matches. The CDR3 runs to 16 residues.

The V gene is TRBV10-3, the J gene TRBJ2-3, with 15 bases matching TRBD2. The CDR3 spans 19 residues. With V trimmed by 0 bases and J by 1 base, 5 bases remained unmatched. CDR1 ENHRY and CDR2 SYGVKD come from the germline V gene. The CDR3 loop reads CAISESGTSGRFGTDTQYF. The CDR3 DNA is TGTGCCATCAGTGAGTCCGGGACTAGCGGGAGGTTCGGCACAGATACGCAGTATTTT.

This chain connects TRBV4-2 to TRBJ2-1; unclear D gene. The germline gives CDR1 LGHNA, CDR2 YNFKEQ. CDR3 length equals 10 residues. The V end lost 0 bases, the J end lost 15 bases, and 6 bases lay between the germline ends. CDR3 sequence (DNA): TGTGCCAGCAGCCAAGAACGACTGTTCTTC. The encoded protein is CASSQERLFF.

For this clonotype: This clone may be a read error of a much larger clone one base away. V gene TRBV9 combines with J gene TRBJ2-5; D gene unclear. The V end lost 4 bases, the J end lost 11 bases, and 18 bases lay between the germline ends. The CDR3 sequence is 13 residues long. In germline, CDR1 is SGDLS, CDR2 YYNGEE. The CDR3: CASSSLGTNEQYF. The CDR3 nucleotides read TGTGCCAGCAGCTCCCTTGGAACCAATGAGCAGTACTTC.

This chain connects TRBV25-1 to TRBJ2-7; either TRBD1 or TRBD2 may fit D (5 bases each). The J call may be in error: the DNA end matches TRBJ2-5 better. Germline CDR1 and CDR2: MGHDK and SYGVNS. The length of the CDR3 is 14 residues. The DNA for the CDR3 is TGTGCCAGCGTACCGGGACGGAGAGACGAGACCCAGTACTTC. Its protein product is CASVPGRRDETQYF.

CDR3 DNA: TGCGCCAGCAGCTTGAATCAGGGAAGCATCTATGGCTACACCTTC. Its protein product is CASSLNQGSIYGYTF. V is TRBV5-1 and J is TRBJ1-2; tentatively, D is TRBD1 (5 bases). This CDR3 has 15 amino acids. V dropped 1 base and J dropped 4 bases, with 14 bases sitting between them. The germline gives CDR1 SGHRS, CDR2 YFSETQ.

This clonotype was seen ten or more times. The chain couples TRBV7-2 to TRBJ1-2; tentatively, D is TRBD1 (5 bases). The CDR3 sequence is 15 residues long. The germline V gene encodes CDR1 SGHTA and CDR2 FQGNSA. Trimming took off 1 base at V and 4 bases at J, with 13 bases between the two ends. The CDR3 reads CASSLGPGGSYGYTF. DNA for the CDR3: TGTGCCAGCAGCTTAGGACCTGGGGGGAGCTATGGCTACACCTTC.

This clonotype has a handful of counts. The chain recombines TRBV2 with TRBJ1-1; D is uncertain. Trimming stripped 2 bases from V and 0 bases from J, with 13 bases between. Germline CDR1 and CDR2: SNHLY and FYNNEI. The CDR3 covers 16 residues. CDR3 bases: TGTGCCAGCAGTGAATCTAGTGGTTTCATGAACACTGAAGCTTTCTTT. Translation: CASSESSGFMNTEAFF.

The chain's CDR3 is CAILDGVDRGFDEQFF. CDR3 bases: TGTGCCATCCTGGACGGCGTGGACAGAGGATTCGATGAGCAGTTCTTC. The chain joins TRBV15 to TRBJ2-1, with D tentatively TRBD1 (6 bases). Trimming took off 10 bases at V and 8 bases at J, with 27 bases between the two ends. Germline assignment: CDR1 LNHNV and CDR2 YYDKDF (reference sequence). This CDR3 contains 16 residues.

This clonotype was detected only once. The chain combines TRBV12-5 with TRBJ2-1; tentatively, D is TRBD1 (5 bases). The J call may be in error: the DNA end matches TRBJ2-7 better. From germline, CDR1 is LGHNT and CDR2 FRNRAP. CDR3 size: 14 residues. In DNA form, the CDR3 reads TGTGCTAGTGTAGGGGCGAACTCCAACAATGAGCAGTACTTC. The encoded protein is CASVGANSNNEQYF.

The gene calls are TRBV9 and TRBJ2-5, with D perhaps being TRBD1 or TRBD2 (5 bases each). Germline V gene lookup returns CDR1 SGDLS and CDR2 YYNGEE. Trimming removed 3 bases at V and 4 bases at J, with 13 bases between. The CDR3 contains 14 residues. The DNA of the CDR3 is TGTGCCAGCAGCGCTGAGATGAGGGGAGAGACCCAGTACTTC. Residues: CASSAEMRGETQYF.

V usage is TRBV25-1 and J usage is TRBJ2-5; 9 bases agree with TRBD2. The germline V gene encodes CDR1 MGHDK and CDR2 SYGVNS. The CDR3 has 17 residues. Trimming cost V 3 bases and J 4 bases; bases outside gene matches: 12. This CDR3 is CASSDPRLAAGRETQYF. The CDR3 coding sequence is TGTGCCAGCAGTGACCCTCGACTAGCGGCCGGGAGAGAGACCCAGTACTTC.